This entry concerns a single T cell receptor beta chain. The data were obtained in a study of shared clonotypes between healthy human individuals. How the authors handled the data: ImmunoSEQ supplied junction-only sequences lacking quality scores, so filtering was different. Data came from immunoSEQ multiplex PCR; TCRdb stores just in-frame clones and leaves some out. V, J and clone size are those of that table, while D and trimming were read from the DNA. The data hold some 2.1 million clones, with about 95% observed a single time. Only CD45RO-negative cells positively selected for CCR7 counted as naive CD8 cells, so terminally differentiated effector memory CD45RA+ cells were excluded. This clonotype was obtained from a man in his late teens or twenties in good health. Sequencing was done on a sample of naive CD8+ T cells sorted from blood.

The CDR3 DNA sequence: TGCAGCGTCTTCGCCGACTACGAGCAGTACTTC. The encoded protein is CSVFADYEQYF. This rearrangement joins TRBV29-1 to TRBJ2-7, with no clear D. Trimming stripped 6 bases from V and 3 bases from J, with 9 bases between. CDR1 SQVTM and CDR2 ANQGSEA come from the germline V gene. The CDR3 length is 11 residues.